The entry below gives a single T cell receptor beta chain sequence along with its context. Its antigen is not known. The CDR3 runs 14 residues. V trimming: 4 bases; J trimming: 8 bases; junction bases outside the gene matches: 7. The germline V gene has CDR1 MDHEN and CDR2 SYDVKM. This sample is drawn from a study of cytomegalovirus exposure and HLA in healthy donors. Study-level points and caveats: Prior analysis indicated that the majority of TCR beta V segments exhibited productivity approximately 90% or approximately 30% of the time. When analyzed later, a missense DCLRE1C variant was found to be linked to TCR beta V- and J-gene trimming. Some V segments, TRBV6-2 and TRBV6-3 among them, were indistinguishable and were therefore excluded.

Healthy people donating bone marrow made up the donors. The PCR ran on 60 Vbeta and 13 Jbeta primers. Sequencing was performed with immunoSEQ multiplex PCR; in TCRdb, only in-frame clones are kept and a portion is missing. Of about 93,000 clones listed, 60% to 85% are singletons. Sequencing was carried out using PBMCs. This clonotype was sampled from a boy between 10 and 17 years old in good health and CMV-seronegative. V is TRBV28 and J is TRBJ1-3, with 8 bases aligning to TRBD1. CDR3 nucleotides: TGTGCCAGCAGTTCAGGGGGCCAGGTGGACACCATATATTTT. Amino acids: CASSSGGQVDTIYF.